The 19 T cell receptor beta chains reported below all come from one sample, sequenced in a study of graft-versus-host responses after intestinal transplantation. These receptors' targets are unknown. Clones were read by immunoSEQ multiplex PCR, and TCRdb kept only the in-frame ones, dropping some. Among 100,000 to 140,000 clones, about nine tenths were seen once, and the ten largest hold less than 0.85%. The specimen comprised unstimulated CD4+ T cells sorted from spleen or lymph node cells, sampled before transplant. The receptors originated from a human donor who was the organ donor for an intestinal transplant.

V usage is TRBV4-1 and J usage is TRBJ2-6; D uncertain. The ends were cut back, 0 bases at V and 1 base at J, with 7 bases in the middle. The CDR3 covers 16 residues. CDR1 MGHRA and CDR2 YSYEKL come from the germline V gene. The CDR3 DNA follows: TGCGCCAGCAGCCAAGATCCCTTATCTGGGGCCAACGTCCTGACTTTC. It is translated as CASSQDPLSGANVLTF.

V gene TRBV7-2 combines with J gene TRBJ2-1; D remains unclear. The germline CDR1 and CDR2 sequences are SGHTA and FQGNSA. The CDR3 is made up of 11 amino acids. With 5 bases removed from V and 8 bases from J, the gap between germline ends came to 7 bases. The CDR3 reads CASSPRHEQFF. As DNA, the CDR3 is TGTGCCAGCAGCCCCAGACATGAGCAGTTCTTC.

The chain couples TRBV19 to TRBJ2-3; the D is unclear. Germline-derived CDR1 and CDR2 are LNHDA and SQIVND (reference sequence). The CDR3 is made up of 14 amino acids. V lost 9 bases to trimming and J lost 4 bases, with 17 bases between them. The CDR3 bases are TGTGCCAGCCACCGGATGGGTAGCCCAGATACGCAGTATTTT. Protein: CASHRMGSPDTQYF.

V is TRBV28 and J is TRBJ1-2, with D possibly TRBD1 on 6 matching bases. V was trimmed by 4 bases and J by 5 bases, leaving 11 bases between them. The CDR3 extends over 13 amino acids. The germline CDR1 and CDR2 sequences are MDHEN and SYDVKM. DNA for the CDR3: TGTGCCAGCAGTTCTACAGGGACGTATGGCTACACCTTC. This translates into CASSSTGTYGYTF.

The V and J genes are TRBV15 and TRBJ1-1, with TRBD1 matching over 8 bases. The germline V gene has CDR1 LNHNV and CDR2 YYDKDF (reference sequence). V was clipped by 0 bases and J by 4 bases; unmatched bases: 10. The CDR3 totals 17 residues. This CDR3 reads CATSRDLGTGGGTEAFF. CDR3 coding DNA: TGTGCCACCAGCAGAGATTTAGGTACAGGGGGTGGCACTGAAGCTTTCTTT. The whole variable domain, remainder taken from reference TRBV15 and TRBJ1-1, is DAMVIQNPRYQVTQFGKPVTLSCSQTLNHNVMYWYQQKSSQAPKLLFHYYDKDFNNEADTPDNFQSRRPNTSFCFLDIRSPGLGDTAMYLCATSRDLGTGGGTEAFFGQGTRLTVV.

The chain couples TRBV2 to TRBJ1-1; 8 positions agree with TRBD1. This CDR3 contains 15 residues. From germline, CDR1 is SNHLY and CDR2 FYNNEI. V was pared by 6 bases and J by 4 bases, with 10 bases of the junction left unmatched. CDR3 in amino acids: CASRGAGGGSTEAFF. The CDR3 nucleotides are TGTGCCAGCAGGGGGGCAGGGGGCGGGTCCACTGAAGCTTTCTTT. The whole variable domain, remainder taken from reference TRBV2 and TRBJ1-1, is EPEVTQTPSHQVTQMGQEVILRCVPISNHLYFYWYRQILGQKVEFLVSFYNNEISEKSEIFDDQFSVERPDGSNFTLKIRSTKLEDSAMYFCASRGAGGGSTEAFFGQGTRLTVV.

The CDR3 spells CASSLGRSQHTEAFF. CDR3 DNA: TGCGCCAGCAGCTTGGGACGAAGCCAGCACACTGAAGCTTTCTTT. The chain employs TRBV5-1 and TRBJ1-1; no clear D. The CDR3 loop spans 15 amino acids. V lost 0 bases, J lost 3 bases, and 12 bases lay in between. Germline CDR1 and CDR2: SGHRS and YFSETQ.

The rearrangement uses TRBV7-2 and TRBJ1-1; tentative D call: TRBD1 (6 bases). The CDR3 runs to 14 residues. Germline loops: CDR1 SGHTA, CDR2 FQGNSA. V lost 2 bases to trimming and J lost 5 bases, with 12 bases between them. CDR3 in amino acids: CASSLRRGGTEAFF. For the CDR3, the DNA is TGTGCCAGCAGCTTACGGCGAGGGGGAACTGAAGCTTTCTTT.

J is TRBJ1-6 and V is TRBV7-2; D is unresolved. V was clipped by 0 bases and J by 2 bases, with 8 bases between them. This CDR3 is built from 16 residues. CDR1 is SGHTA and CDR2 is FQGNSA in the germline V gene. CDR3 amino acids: CASSLASEPYNSPLHF. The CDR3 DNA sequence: TGTGCCAGCAGCTTAGCGTCCGAGCCCTATAATTCACCCCTCCACTTT. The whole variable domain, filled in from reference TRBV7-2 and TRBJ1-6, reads GAGVSQSPSNKVTEKGKDVELRCDPISGHTALYWYRQSLGQGLEFLIYFQGNSAPDKSGLPSDRFSAERTGGSVSTLTIQRTQQEDSAVYLCASSLASEPYNSPLHFGNGTRLTVT.

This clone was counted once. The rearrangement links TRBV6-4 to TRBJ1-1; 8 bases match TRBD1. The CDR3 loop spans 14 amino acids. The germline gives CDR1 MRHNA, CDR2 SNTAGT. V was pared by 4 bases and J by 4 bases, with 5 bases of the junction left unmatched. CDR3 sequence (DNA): TGTGCCAGCAGTGCACAGGGGGGGAGCACTGAAGCTTTCTTT. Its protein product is CASSAQGGSTEAFF.

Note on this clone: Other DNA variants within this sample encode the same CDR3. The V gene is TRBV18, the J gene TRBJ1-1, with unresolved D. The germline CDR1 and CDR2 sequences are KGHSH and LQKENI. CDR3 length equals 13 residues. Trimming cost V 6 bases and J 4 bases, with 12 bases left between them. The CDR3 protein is CASSQGNPTEAFF. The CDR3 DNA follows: TGTGCCAGCTCGCAAGGTAACCCCACTGAAGCTTTCTTT. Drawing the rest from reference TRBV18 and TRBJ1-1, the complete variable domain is NAGVMQNPRHLVRRRGQEARLRCSPMKGHSHVYWYRQLPEEGLKFMVYLQKENIIDESGMPKERFSAEFPKEGPSILRIQQVVRGDSAAYFCASSQGNPTEAFFGQGTRLTVV.

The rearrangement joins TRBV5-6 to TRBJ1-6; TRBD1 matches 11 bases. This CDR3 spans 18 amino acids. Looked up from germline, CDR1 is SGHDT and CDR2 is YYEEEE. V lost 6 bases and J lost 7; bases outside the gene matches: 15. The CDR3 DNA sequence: TGTGCCAGCACCTCCCGTGGACAGGGGGCGCCTCGGAATTCACCCCTCCACTTT. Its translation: CASTSRGQGAPRNSPLHF.

The CDR3 spells CASQSGRKTGQGADGYTF. The CDR3 region has the DNA TGTGCCAGCCAATCCGGCCGAAAGACGGGACAGGGGGCGGATGGCTACACCTTC. J is TRBJ1-2 and V is TRBV19; the match to TRBD1 covers 12 bases. With V trimmed by 9 bases and J by 6 bases, 20 bases remained unmatched. Germline loops: CDR1 LNHDA, CDR2 SQIVND (reference sequence). The CDR3 contains 18 residues. The entire variable domain, with the rest obtained from reference TRBV19 and TRBJ1-2, is as follows: DGGITQSPKYLFRKEGQNVTLSCEQNLNHDAMYWYRQDPGQGLRLIYYSQIVNDFQKGDIAEGYSVSREKKESFPLTVTSAQKNPTAFYLCASQSGRKTGQGADGYTFGSGTRLTVV.

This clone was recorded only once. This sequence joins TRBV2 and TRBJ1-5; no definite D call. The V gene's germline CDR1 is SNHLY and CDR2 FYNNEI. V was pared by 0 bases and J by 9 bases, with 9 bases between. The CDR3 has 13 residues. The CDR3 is CASSEAKERPQHF. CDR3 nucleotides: TGTGCCAGCAGTGAAGCCAAGGAGCGGCCCCAGCATTTT. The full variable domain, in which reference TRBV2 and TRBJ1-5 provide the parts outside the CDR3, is EPEVTQTPSHQVTQMGQEVILRCVPISNHLYFYWYRQILGQKVEFLVSFYNNEISEKSEIFDDQFSVERPDGSNFTLKIRSTKLEDSAMYFCASSEAKERPQHFGDGTRLSIL.

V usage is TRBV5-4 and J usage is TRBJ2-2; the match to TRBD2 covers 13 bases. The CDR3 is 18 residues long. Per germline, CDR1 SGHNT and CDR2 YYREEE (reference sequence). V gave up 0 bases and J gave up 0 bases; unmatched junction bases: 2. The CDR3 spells CASSLGLAGGPNTGELFF. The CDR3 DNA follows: TGTGCCAGCAGCTTGGGACTAGCGGGGGGCCCGAACACCGGGGAGCTGTTTTTT.

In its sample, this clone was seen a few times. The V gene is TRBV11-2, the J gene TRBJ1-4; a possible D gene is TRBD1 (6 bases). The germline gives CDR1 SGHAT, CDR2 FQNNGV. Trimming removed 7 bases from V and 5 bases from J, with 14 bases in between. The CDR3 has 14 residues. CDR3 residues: CASKGGPANEKLFF. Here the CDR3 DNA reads TGTGCCAGCAAGGGGGGACCCGCGAATGAAAAACTGTTTTTT.

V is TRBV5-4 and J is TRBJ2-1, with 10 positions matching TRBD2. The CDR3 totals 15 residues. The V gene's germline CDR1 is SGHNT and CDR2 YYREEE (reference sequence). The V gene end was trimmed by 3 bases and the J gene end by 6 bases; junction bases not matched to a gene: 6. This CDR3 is CASSYQLAGLNEQFF. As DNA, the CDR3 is TGTGCCAGCAGCTACCAACTAGCGGGGCTCAATGAGCAGTTCTTC.

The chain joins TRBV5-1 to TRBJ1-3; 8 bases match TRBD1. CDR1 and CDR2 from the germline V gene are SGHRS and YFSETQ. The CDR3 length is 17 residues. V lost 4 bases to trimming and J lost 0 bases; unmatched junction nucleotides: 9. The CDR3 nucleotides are TGCGCCAGCAGCACTAGGGGACAGGCCCTCTCTGGAAACACCATATATTTT. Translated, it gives CASSTRGQALSGNTIYF.

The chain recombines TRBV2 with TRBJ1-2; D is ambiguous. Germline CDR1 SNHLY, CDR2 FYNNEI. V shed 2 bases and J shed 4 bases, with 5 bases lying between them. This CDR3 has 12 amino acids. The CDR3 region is CASSEQAYGYTF. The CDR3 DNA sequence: TGTGCCAGCAGTGAACAGGCCTATGGCTACACCTTC.